This passage covers 24 T cell receptor beta chains from one sample sequenced in a study of cytomegalovirus exposure and HLA in healthy donors. PCR involved 60 Vbeta and 13 Jbeta primers. Clones were sequenced by immunoSEQ multiplex PCR, and TCRdb holds only the in-frame ones, with some missing. The table records about 190,000 clones, roughly 87% of them present only once. Material for sequencing was PBMCs. The receptors here all came from a boy under 10 years old in good health and CMV-seronegative.

The V gene is TRBV28, the J gene TRBJ2-5; TRBD2 is a possible D gene (6 bases). From germline, CDR1 is MDHEN and CDR2 SYDVKM. Between the trimmed V and J ends, which lost 3 bases and 3 bases, there was a span of 17 bases. The CDR3 contains 16 residues. CDR3 loop: CASSLGIRGGKETQYF. CDR3 in DNA: TGTGCCAGCAGTTTGGGTATTAGGGGAGGTAAAGAGACCCAGTACTTC.

The chain has TRBV6-4 and TRBJ2-1, with 9 positions matching TRBD2. Looked up from germline, CDR1 is MRHNA and CDR2 is SNTAGT. The CDR3 loop spans 14 amino acids. The V segment lost 4 bases and the J segment 9 bases; nucleotides outside the gene matches: 7. CDR3 nucleotides: TGTGCCAGCAGTGTAGCGGGAGATCGTGGTGAGCAGTTCTTC. It yields the protein CASSVAGDRGEQFF.

The chain combines TRBV19 with TRBJ2-5; 7 bases are shared with TRBD1. The length of the CDR3 is 13 residues. CDR1 and CDR2 from the germline V gene are LNHDA and SQIVND (reference sequence). Trimming at V came to 5 bases and at J to 2 bases, leaving 2 bases not matched to a gene. The CDR3 is CASSGTAQETQYF. Here the CDR3 DNA reads TGTGCCAGTAGTGGGACAGCACAAGAGACCCAGTACTTC.

This clone occurred a few times. V is TRBV27 and J is TRBJ1-4; tentative D call: TRBD1 (5 bases). The V gene lost 7 bases and the J gene lost 6 bases, with 15 bases spanning the gap. The CDR3 length is 14 residues. Germline-derived CDR1 and CDR2 are MNHEY and SMNVEV (reference sequence). The CDR3 nucleotides read TGTGCCAGCAAAGTTCAGGGAATCTATGAAAAACTGTTTTTT. It codes for CASKVQGIYEKLFF.

The genes are TRBV27 and TRBJ2-5, with 7 bases matching TRBD1. The J segment lost 5 bases and the V segment lost 6 bases, leaving 12 bases of the junction unmatched. The CDR3 is 15 amino acids. Germline loops: CDR1 MNHEY, CDR2 SMNVEV (reference sequence). The CDR3 region has the DNA TGTGCCAGCAGATCCAAGGAAGGGGGCTGGGAGACCCAGTACTTC. This sequence encodes CASRSKEGGWETQYF.

For the CDR3, the DNA is TGTGCCAGTAGCCCACAATGGGACACCCTATCCTACGAGCAGTACTTC. This gives the protein CASSPQWDTLSYEQYF. This chain uses TRBV19 with TRBJ2-7; D might be TRBD1 (6 bases). Germline loops: CDR1 LNHDA, CDR2 SQIVND (reference sequence). The V gene lost 6 bases and the J gene lost 1 base, with 19 bases spanning the gap. The CDR3 is made up of 16 amino acids.

The chain uses TRBV7-9 and TRBJ2-2; tentatively, D is TRBD2 (6 bases). CDR1 and CDR2 (germline): SEHNR, FQNEAQ (reference sequence). The CDR3 has 13 amino acids. V shed 5 bases and J shed 8 bases, with 12 bases lying between them. CDR3 residues: CASSITSTGELFF. In nucleotides, the CDR3 is TGTGCCAGCAGCATAACTAGCACTGGGGAGCTGTTTTTT.

V and J are TRBV28 and TRBJ2-5; 7 bases are a match to TRBD2. CDR1 is MDHEN, CDR2 SYDVKM, per germline. Losses at the gene ends were 6 bases for V and 3 bases for J; bases not matched to a gene: 4. This CDR3 contains 13 residues. The CDR3 loop reads CASRGGVEETQYF. The DNA of the CDR3 is TGTGCCAGCAGGGGAGGGGTGGAAGAGACCCAGTACTTC.

The J gene is TRBJ2-1, the V gene TRBV6-1; D possibly corresponds to TRBD1 (6 bases). The length of the CDR3 is 15 residues. Per the germline V gene, CDR1 is MNHNS and CDR2 is SASEGT. V was shortened by 2 bases and J by 8 bases, with 16 bases between the two germline ends. The CDR3 DNA follows: TGTGCCAGCAGTGAATGGGGGCAGGCCGGAGATGAGCAGTTCTTC. Translating gives CASSEWGQAGDEQFF.

The CDR3 DNA is TGTGCCAGCAGTGATGGCGGGGCCGGGAACACTGAAGCTTTCTTT. Amino acid sequence: CASSDGGAGNTEAFF. The chain employs TRBV2 and TRBJ1-1, with a weak D call TRBD1 (5 bases). V was pared by 3 bases and J by 1 base, with 12 bases between. Germline CDR1 is SNHLY and CDR2 is FYNNEI. There are 15 residues in the CDR3.

The J gene is TRBJ1-5, the V gene TRBV28; 8 bases are shared with TRBD1. J gave up 6 bases and V 1 base, and 8 bases lay outside the gene matches. The germline V gene has CDR1 MDHEN and CDR2 SYDVKM. The CDR3 loop spans 16 amino acids. CDR3 sequence: CASSLYRQGYSQPQHF. DNA for the CDR3: TGTGCCAGCAGTTTATACCGACAGGGGTATTCTCAGCCCCAGCATTTT.

V gene TRBV5-1 combines with J gene TRBJ2-3, with 8 bases matching TRBD2. Germline trimming cut 0 bases from V and 1 base from J; bases unmatched to any gene: 4. The CDR3 runs 16 residues. Per the germline V gene, CDR1 is SGHRS and CDR2 is YFSETQ. CDR3 loop: CASSLVLSGGTDTQYF. The DNA of the CDR3 is TGCGCCAGCAGCTTGGTACTTAGCGGGGGCACAGATACGCAGTATTTT.

V is TRBV6-7 and J is TRBJ2-1; 16 bases are a match to TRBD2. TRBV6-7 qualifies as an ORF whose function is uncertain. The CDR3 contains 16 residues. With V trimmed by 2 bases and J by 11 bases, 6 bases remained unmatched. The CDR3 bases are TGTGCCAGCAGTTACCCGGGACTAGCGGGGGGGTGTAAGCAGTTCTTC. This sequence encodes CASSYPGLAGGCKQFF.

The chain employs TRBV5-1 and TRBJ1-2, with TRBD1 as a possible D gene (6 bases). V lost 0 bases to trimming and J lost 7 bases, with 16 bases between them. The CDR3 extends over 15 amino acids. The germline gives CDR1 SGHRS, CDR2 YFSETQ. CDR3: CASSLADGGASGYTF. CDR3 DNA: TGCGCCAGCAGCTTGGCCGATGGGGGCGCAAGTGGCTACACCTTC.

The chain recombines TRBV7-3 with TRBJ2-1; 7 bases align to TRBD1. The CDR3 loop spans 13 amino acids. Germline loops: CDR1 SGHTA, CDR2 FQGTGA. Losses at the gene ends were 5 bases for V and 5 bases for J; bases not matched to a gene: 3. The CDR3 nucleotides are TGTGCCAGCAGCAGGGACAGCCACAATGAGCAGTTCTTC. Its translation: CASSRDSHNEQFF.

This chain joins TRBV19 and TRBJ1-5; TRBD1 matches 8 bases. Germline values: CDR1 LNHDA, CDR2 SQIVND (reference sequence). Trimming cost V 7 bases and J 6 bases; bases outside gene matches: 11. This CDR3 comprises 15 residues. As DNA, the CDR3 is TGTGCCAGTACCGATAGCAGGGGGCGAAGTCAGCCCCAGCATTTT. It yields the protein CASTDSRGRSQPQHF. The whole variable domain, filled in from reference TRBV19 and TRBJ1-5, reads DGGITQSPKYLFRKEGQNVTLSCEQNLNHDAMYWYRQDPGQGLRLIYYSQIVNDFQKGDIAEGYSVSREKKESFPLTVTSAQKNPTAFYLCASTDSRGRSQPQHFGDGTRLSIL.

The V call is TRBV19, the J call TRBJ2-7; TRBD1 matches at 7 bases. Trimming cost V 0 bases and J 2 bases; bases outside gene matches: 4. The CDR3 contains 15 residues. Germline V lookup: CDR1 LNHDA, CDR2 SQIVND (reference sequence). CDR3 bases: TGTGCCAGTAGTATAGATACAGGGGCTACCTACGAGCAGTACTTC. It encodes CASSIDTGATYEQYF.

The V gene is TRBV30, the J gene TRBJ1-2; the D gene is possibly TRBD1 (5 bases). The ends were cut back, 0 bases at V and 9 bases at J, with 17 bases in the middle. CDR3 length: 14 residues. The germline gives CDR1 GTSNPN, CDR2 SVGIG (reference sequence). CDR3 in amino acids: CAWSVLGGRYRYTF. The CDR3 DNA follows: TGTGCCTGGAGTGTACTCGGGGGACGTTACCGCTACACCTTC. Supplemented by reference TRBV30 and TRBJ1-2, the full variable domain reads SQTIHQWPATLVQPVGSPLSLECTVEGTSNPNLYWYRQAAGRGLQLLFYSVGIGQISSEVPQNLSASRPQDRQFILSSKKLLLSDSGFYLCAWSVLGGRYRYTFGSGTRLTVV.

The gene calls are TRBV6-6 and TRBJ1-4, with TRBD1 matching 7 bases. Per the germline V gene, CDR1 is MNHNY and CDR2 is SVGAGI (reference sequence). The CDR3 sequence is 16 residues long. The J segment lost 2 bases and the V segment lost 6 bases, leaving 9 bases of the junction unmatched. The CDR3 nucleotides read TGTGCCAGCAGGCCCTCAGGGGGGTCGACTAATGAAAAACTGTTTTTT. Its translation is CASRPSGGSTNEKLFF.

The chain uses TRBV5-1 and TRBJ2-2; TRBD1 matches 7 bases. CDR3 size: 14 residues. Germline assignment: CDR1 SGHRS and CDR2 YFSETQ. The V segment lost 5 bases and the J segment 6 bases; nucleotides outside the gene matches: 7. CDR3 sequence reads: CASRTRQGAGELFF. CDR3 in DNA: TGCGCCAGCAGAACGAGACAGGGAGCCGGGGAGCTGTTTTTT.

Written as DNA, the CDR3 is TGTGCCAGCAGCGTAGAGGGGGTGGTTAGCACAGATACGCAGTATTTT. Translated: CASSVEGVVSTDTQYF. The chain couples TRBV9 to TRBJ2-3, with TRBD1 as a possible D gene (6 bases). Trimming cost V 0 bases and J 0 bases, with 11 bases left between them. CDR1 SGDLS and CDR2 YYNGEE come from the germline V gene. There are 16 residues in the CDR3.

The CDR3 is CASSWGLAGLDNEQFF. The DNA of the CDR3 is TGCGCCAGCAGCTGGGGACTAGCGGGGTTAGATAATGAGCAGTTCTTC. This rearrangement joins TRBV5-1 to TRBJ2-1; 13 bases agree with TRBD2. CDR3 length: 16 amino acids. V was pared by 3 bases and J by 7 bases, with 7 bases of the junction left unmatched. Germline V lookup: CDR1 SGHRS, CDR2 YFSETQ.

The genes are TRBV5-6 and TRBJ1-1; TRBD1 might be the D (5 bases). The CDR3 length is 14 residues. Per germline, CDR1 SGHDT and CDR2 YYEEEE. V shed 4 bases and J shed 0 bases, with 10 bases lying between them. The CDR3 sequence: CASSALTVNTEAFF. The CDR3 coding sequence is TGTGCCAGCAGCGCCCTGACAGTGAACACTGAAGCTTTCTTT.

This chain links TRBV28 with TRBJ1-6; D is undetermined. Trimming removed 11 bases from V and 3 bases from J, with 14 bases in between. This CDR3 has 14 residues. CDR1 is MDHEN and CDR2 is SYDVKM in the germline V gene. Here the CDR3 reads CAGRRELYNSPLHF. The CDR3, as DNA: TGTGCCGGCCGCCGGGAACTCTATAATTCACCCCTCCACTTT.